A single sample gave rise to the 13 T cell receptor beta chains below, sequenced in a study of shared clonotypes between healthy human individuals. Using immunoSEQ multiplex PCR, the repertoire was profiled, and TCRdb retains in-frame clones only, with some absent. This table has roughly 2.5 million clones, 90% to 95% appearing once. Sequenced input: naive CD4+ T cells sorted from blood. Sample subset: CD45RA+ positively selected. The source is a man aged 18 to 35 in good health.

The chain recombines TRBV5-1 with TRBJ2-2, with 10 positions matching TRBD1. The length of the CDR3 is 15 residues. Germline V gene sequence: CDR1 SGHRS, CDR2 YFSETQ. V trimming: 6 bases; J trimming: 7 bases; junction bases outside the gene matches: 9. Written as DNA, the CDR3 is TGCGCCAGCACCCGGGGGGACAGGGGCGGCGGGGAGCTGTTTTTT. Its translation is CASTRGDRGGGELFF.

This chain links TRBV30 with TRBJ2-5, with D perhaps matching TRBD1 (6 bases). Trimming removed 4 bases at V and 0 bases at J, with 9 bases between. Germline assignment: CDR1 GTSNPN and CDR2 SVGIG (reference sequence). The CDR3 consists of 13 residues. The CDR3 coding sequence is TGTGCCTGGAATACAGGGAACCAAGAGACCCAGTACTTC. It yields the protein CAWNTGNQETQYF.

The V gene is TRBV6-1, the J gene TRBJ2-2; TRBD1 agrees at 8 bases. The CDR3 runs 16 residues. Looked up from germline, CDR1 is MNHNS and CDR2 is SASEGT. J gave up 5 bases and V 2 bases, and 7 bases lay outside the gene matches. The CDR3 here is CASSELQGARTGELFF. CDR3 nucleotides: TGTGCCAGCAGTGAATTGCAGGGGGCTAGGACCGGGGAGCTGTTTTTT.

The CDR3 reads CASSQVDRASGEQFF. The CDR3 DNA reads as TGCGCCAGCAGCCAAGTTGACAGGGCTAGTGGTGAGCAGTTCTTC. The chain uses TRBV4-1 and TRBJ2-1; 7 bases align to TRBD1. The germline CDR1 and CDR2 sequences are MGHRA and YSYEKL. Trimming removed 1 base from V and 9 bases from J; junction bases left unmatched: 9. CDR3 length equals 15 residues.

The chain carries TRBV6-5 and TRBJ2-3, with 9 positions matching TRBD2. Germline assignment: CDR1 MNHEY and CDR2 SVGAGI. The CDR3 contains 14 residues. The ends lost 6 bases at V and 4 bases at J; junction bases unmatched: 5. The CDR3: CASSPGLASDTQYF. Written as DNA, the CDR3 is TGTGCCAGCAGCCCGGGACTAGCATCAGATACGCAGTATTTT.

This clone was seen just once. This chain uses TRBV7-9 with TRBJ2-2; 15 bases map to TRBD2. Trimming took 4 bases from V and 1 from J; bases not matched to a gene: 7. CDR1 and CDR2 (germline): SEHNR, FQNEAQ (reference sequence). This CDR3 is 19 amino acids long. The CDR3 DNA is TGTGCCAGCAGCTACCCGGGACTAGCGGGAGGACGGAACACCGGGGAGCTGTTTTTT. It encodes CASSYPGLAGGRNTGELFF.

The chain carries TRBV6-1 and TRBJ1-1; D is unclear. The CDR3 sequence is 15 residues long. The V gene's germline CDR1 is MNHNS and CDR2 SASEGT. Trimming left V 3 bases short and J 4 bases short, with 15 bases between. The DNA of the CDR3 is TGTGCCAGCAGTGATCGCCGTAACGGGGTCACTGAAGCTTTCTTT. It yields the protein CASSDRRNGVTEAFF.

The chain combines TRBV19 with TRBJ2-7; tentatively, D is TRBD1 or TRBD2 (5 bases each). V lost 4 bases, J lost 2 bases, and 12 bases lay in between. The CDR3 has 14 amino acids. Germline V gene sequence: CDR1 LNHDA, CDR2 SQIVND (reference sequence). In DNA, the CDR3 is TGTGCCAGTAGTAAGAGGGGACGGGCCTACGAGCAGTACTTC. This gives the protein CASSKRGRAYEQYF.

CDR3 in DNA: TGTGCCAGCAGCTTACCAAGGCACATCATGAGCACTGAAGCTTTCTTT. This codes for CASSLPRHIMSTEAFF. The rearrangement links TRBV11-2 to TRBJ1-1; D is unresolved. The V end lost 2 bases, the J end lost 4 bases, and 17 bases lay between the germline ends. The CDR3 length is 16 residues. Germline loops: CDR1 SGHAT, CDR2 FQNNGV.

As for this clone: An end of the junction differs from the germline gene, which may be a read error. The chain carries TRBV5-5 and TRBJ2-5, with 12 bases lining up with TRBD1. Germline V gene sequence: CDR1 SGHKS, CDR2 YYEKEE (reference sequence). This CDR3 has 18 residues. CDR3 residues: CASRLGQGALTYQETQYF. The CDR3 DNA reads as TGTGCCAGCAGGTTGGGACAGGGGGCACTAACATATCAAGAGACCCAGTACTTC.

This clone was seen more than once but under ten times. The genes are TRBV10-1 and TRBJ2-3; the D gene is possibly TRBD2 (5 bases). This CDR3 has 14 amino acids. V shed 4 bases and J shed 2 bases, with 10 bases lying between them. The germline V gene has CDR1 WNHNN and CDR2 SYGVQD (reference sequence). CDR3 DNA sequence: TGCGCCAGCAGTGGAGAGGGAAACACAGATACGCAGTATTTT. Translating gives CASSGEGNTDTQYF.

The gene calls are TRBV10-3 and TRBJ2-3; the D is unclear. V lost 3 bases and J lost 5, with 12 bases in between. This CDR3 spans 14 amino acids. Germline CDR1 ENHRY, CDR2 SYGVKD. CDR3: CAISERGSGDTQYF. CDR3 DNA: TGTGCCATCAGTGAACGTGGGTCAGGAGATACGCAGTATTTT.

The V call is TRBV27, the J call TRBJ2-1; D is tentatively TRBD1 or TRBD2 (6 bases each). Trimming shortened V by 5 bases and J by 2 bases, and 13 bases separated the two germline ends. Germline CDR1 and CDR2: MNHEY and SMNVEV (reference sequence). The CDR3 length is 15 residues. The CDR3 region is CASSLLGGAYNEQFF. The CDR3 DNA reads TGTGCCAGCAGTCTGCTGGGGGGCGCCTACAATGAGCAGTTCTTC.